The 4 T cell receptor beta chains listed next were all sequenced from one sample in a study of post-analysis software for immune sequencing data. Study findings and constraints: Patients carried a handful of TRBV segments more frequently than controls did, and TRBV5-6, TRBV5-1 and TRBV20-1 were among them.

No antigens are known for them. Unique-molecular-identifier-tagged TCR beta cDNA libraries were used. TCRdb analysed the PCR reads with MiXCR anew, one entry per CDR3 protein. The sample has about 400,000 distinct CDR3 sequences, approximately 38% seen once. The specimen was blood. Receptors were obtained from a girl aged 10 to 17 with multiple sclerosis.

This clonotype appeared once. This chain joins TRBV20-1 and TRBJ2-1; TRBD2 agrees at 7 bases. This CDR3 has 15 amino acids. Germline V lookup: CDR1 DFQATT, CDR2 SNEGSKA (reference sequence). With 7 bases clipped from V and 0 bases from J, the junction kept 9 bases outside the gene matches. The CDR3 reads CSVASGGGSYNEQFF. As DNA, the CDR3 is TGCAGTGTGGCTAGCGGAGGCGGCTCCTACAATGAGCAGTTCTTC.

The chain employs TRBV4-3 and TRBJ2-5; D is perhaps TRBD1 (6 bases). Between the trimmed V and J ends, which lost 3 bases and 6 bases, there was a span of 11 bases. Germline V gene data show CDR1 as LGHNA and CDR2 as YSLEER. The CDR3 loop spans 13 amino acids. CDR3 sequence: CASSQGAGQTQYF. DNA of the CDR3: TGCGCCAGCAGCCAGGGGGCCGGGCAGACCCAGTACTTC.

The gene calls are TRBV12-3 or TRBV12-4 and TRBJ2-1; 8 bases align to TRBD2. The trim removed 5 bases at V and 6 bases at J, leaving 9 bases unmatched. The CDR3 is made up of 15 amino acids. The DNA of the CDR3 is TGTGCCAGCAGTCCCCGGGGACTAGATGGCAATGAGCAGTTCTTC. Its translation is CASSPRGLDGNEQFF.

The chain joins TRBV29-1 to TRBJ2-3, with D maybe TRBD2 (7 bases). The CDR3 is 15 amino acids. Trimming cost V 2 bases and J 3 bases, with 15 bases left between them. Looked up from germline, CDR1 is SQVTM and CDR2 is ANQGSEA. The CDR3 DNA reads TGCAGCGTTGAATCTACGGGGGGCGCGACAGATACGCAGTATTTT. As protein: CSVESTGGATDTQYF.